A single sample is the source of the 23 T cell receptor beta chains below, sequenced in a study of breast tumors, draining lymph nodes, adjacent tissues. One entry per CDR3 protein results from TCRdb running MiXCR on the multiplex PCR reads. The sample holds about 230,000 distinct CDR3 sequences, 32% seen once. Axillary draining lymph nodes of breast cancer patients supplied the node samples. Material for sequencing was axillary lymph node tissue. Every receptor here comes from a female donor with breast cancer. Some clones in this sample may be carry-over from other donors' samples.

A remark on this clonotype: It may be a read error: a sequence one base away is much more abundant. The gene calls are TRBV3-1 and TRBJ2-1, with D perhaps assigned TRBD1 or TRBD2 (6 bases each). Germline-derived CDR1 and CDR2 are LGHDT and YNNKEL (reference sequence). The CDR3 extends over 14 amino acids. The CDR3 DNA reads TGTCCCAGCAGCCGGAGGGGGGCAGGGAATGAGCAGTTCTTC. Residues: CPSSRRGAGNEQFF.

Turning to this clonotype: A single base separates this from a much larger clone, so it may be a read error. This chain joins TRBV6-6 and TRBJ2-7, with 8 bases lining up with TRBD2. Germline V CDR1 and CDR2: MNHNY, SVGAGI (reference sequence). After removal of 11 bases from V and 4 bases from J, the junction contained 13 bases not matched to a gene. The CDR3 has 14 residues. CDR3 coding DNA: TGTGCCGGCACCCCGGCGGGGGGCGATTACGAGCAGTACTTC. It codes for CAGTPAGGDYEQYF.

The chain couples TRBV20-1 to TRBJ2-2; 12 bases fit TRBD2. Germline CDR1 reads DFQATT; CDR2 reads SNEGSKA (reference sequence). This CDR3 has 16 residues. V was pared by 5 bases and J by 4 bases, with 8 bases of the junction left unmatched. The CDR3 region is CSARTSGNSLTGELFF. CDR3 nucleotides: TGCAGTGCTCGGACTAGCGGGAACTCGCTCACCGGGGAGCTGTTTTTT.

V and J are TRBV18 and TRBJ1-3, with a tentative D call TRBD1 (5 bases). The CDR3 has 18 residues. V was trimmed by 1 base and J by 0 bases, leaving 16 bases between them. In germline, CDR1 is KGHSH, CDR2 LQKENI. Written as DNA, the CDR3 is TGTGCCAGCTCACCACGTGCCTTCAGGGTTATCTCTGGAAACACCATATATTTT. Its translation is CASSPRAFRVISGNTIYF.

CDR3 loop: CSVGLAGGNEQYF. The CDR3 region has the DNA TGCAGCGTCGGACTAGCGGGAGGCAATGAGCAGTATTTT. The J gene is TRBJ2-3, the V gene TRBV29-1, with 14 bases that match TRBD2. The J segment lost 11 bases and the V segment lost 6 bases, leaving 7 bases of the junction unmatched. Germline-derived CDR1 and CDR2 are SQVTM and ANQGSEA. This CDR3 contains 13 residues.

This clonotype was seen ten or more times. The rearrangement links TRBV29-1 to TRBJ2-7; 8 bases line up with TRBD1. Germline lookup yields CDR1 SQVTM and CDR2 ANQGSEA. The CDR3 extends over 14 amino acids. V was clipped by 6 bases and J by 1 base; unmatched bases: 8. The CDR3 nucleotides read TGCAGCGTCGTTCAGGGGGCCCCTTCCTACGAGCAGTACTTC. It codes for CSVVQGAPSYEQYF.

This clonotype was observed at least ten times. This chain connects TRBV7-9 to TRBJ2-1, with D possibly matching TRBD1 (6 bases). This CDR3 contains 13 residues. Between the trimmed V and J ends, which lost 1 base and 10 bases, there was a span of 11 bases. Germline V gene data show CDR1 as SEHNR and CDR2 as FQNEAQ (reference sequence). The CDR3 sequence: CASSLGFGTEQFF. The CDR3 nucleotides read TGTGCCAGCAGCTTAGGTTTTGGGACAGAGCAGTTCTTC.

CDR3 sequence reads: CSARWTSGRNEQFF. Here the CDR3 DNA reads TGCAGTGCTAGGTGGACTAGCGGGAGAAATGAGCAGTTCTTC. The chain couples TRBV20-1 to TRBJ2-1, with 13 bases identical to TRBD2. Germline V gene data show CDR1 as DFQATT and CDR2 as SNEGSKA (reference sequence). This CDR3 is built from 14 residues. Germline trimming cut 3 bases from V and 7 bases from J; bases unmatched to any gene: 3.

This clonotype was seen ten or more times. The CDR3 region has the DNA TGTGCCAGCAGACAGGGAGCGAACACCGGGGAGCTGTTTTTT. This sequence encodes CASRQGANTGELFF. J is TRBJ2-2 and V is TRBV7-3; a weak D match, TRBD1 (6 bases). The CDR3 loop spans 14 amino acids. The V end lost 6 bases, the J end lost 0 bases, and 8 bases lay between the germline ends. The germline CDR1 and CDR2 sequences are SGHTA and FQGTGA.

This clonotype was counted at least ten times. V usage is TRBV5-4 and J usage is TRBJ1-2; 12 bases match TRBD1. Trimming took 6 bases from V and 6 from J; bases not matched to a gene: 9. The length of the CDR3 is 15 residues. The germline V gene has CDR1 SGHNT and CDR2 YYREEE (reference sequence). Here the CDR3 DNA reads TGTGCCAGCAACCTTCGGGACAGGGGGCGGAATGGCTACACCTTC. Its translation: CASNLRDRGRNGYTF.

The chain recombines TRBV7-3 with TRBJ1-4, with 8 bases that match TRBD1. In germline, CDR1 is SGHTA, CDR2 FQGTGA. The CDR3 totals 16 residues. V lost 5 bases, J lost 7 bases, and 12 bases stayed unmatched. The CDR3 DNA reads as TGTGCCAGCAGCCAGGACAGGGCAATGGGGACTGAAAAACTGTTTTTT. Protein: CASSQDRAMGTEKLFF.

With regard to this clonotype: A much larger clone lies a single base off, so this may be a read error. The CDR3 region is CASSEAQLDEKLFF. Written as DNA, the CDR3 is TGTGCCAGCAGTGAAGCCCAGTTGGATGAAAAACTGTTTTTT. V usage is TRBV6-1 and J usage is TRBJ1-4; no reliable D call. Per the germline V gene, CDR1 is MNHNS and CDR2 is SASEGT. The CDR3 totals 14 residues. Deletions cut 0 bases from V and 6 bases from J, with 8 bases between.

This clonotype has ten or more counts. The V and J genes are TRBV6-5 and TRBJ2-2; TRBD2 matches 8 bases. Germline trimming cut 9 bases from V and 1 base from J; bases unmatched to any gene: 7. CDR1 is MNHEY, CDR2 SVGAGI, per germline. The CDR3 contains 15 residues. The CDR3 sequence: CASSGTRGNTGELFF. The CDR3 DNA follows: TGTGCCAGTTCAGGGACTAGGGGGAACACCGGGGAGCTGTTTTTT.

About this clonotype: This may be a read error, as it is one base from a much larger clone. The chain uses TRBV7-6 and TRBJ1-1; D unclear. There are 20 residues in the CDR3. Germline CDR1 SGHVS, CDR2 FNYEAQ. CDR3 sequence: CASSLRHPGFVGRLDTEASF. In DNA, the CDR3 is TGTGCCAGCAGCTTGAGACACCCGGGGTTTGTGGGGAGGCTCGACACTGAAGCTTCCTTT.

This clonotype turned up a few times. A clone one base away is much larger, so this may be a read error. CDR3 in amino acids: CASSLSGGAGVDYTF. In nucleotides, the CDR3 is TGTGCCAGCAGTTTATCGGGAGGGGCCGGTGTTGACTACACCTTC. The V gene is TRBV11-3, the J gene TRBJ1-2; maybe TRBD1 (5 bases). The CDR3 length is 15 residues. Looked up from germline, CDR1 is SGHNT and CDR2 is YENEEA. The V end was cut by 6 bases, the J end by 10 bases, with 24 bases between.

With respect to this clonotype: At one end, the junction sequence differs from germline, possibly due to a read error. The V call is TRBV7-8, the J call TRBJ2-4, with TRBD2 matching 7 bases. This CDR3 spans 15 amino acids. CDR1 SGHVS and CDR2 FQNEAQ come from the germline V gene. The CDR3, as DNA: TGTGCCAGCAGCTTCGGGAGGCTAGCCAAAAACATTCAGCACTTC. Translation gives CASSFGRLAKNIQHF.

This clonotype was seen many times. This chain links TRBV10-3 with TRBJ2-5; 12 nucleotides agree with TRBD2. Trimming at V came to 6 bases and at J to 5 bases, leaving 7 bases not matched to a gene. The CDR3 is 15 residues long. Germline lookup yields CDR1 ENHRY and CDR2 SYGVKD. CDR3: CAIRPSGRGGETQYF. CDR3 DNA sequence: TGTGCCATCAGGCCTAGCGGGAGGGGTGGGGAGACCCAGTACTTC.

This rearrangement joins TRBV5-1 to TRBJ2-6; 8 nucleotides agree with TRBD1. The CDR3 length is 20 residues. With 1 base clipped from V and 1 base from J, the junction kept 13 bases outside the gene matches. Germline values: CDR1 SGHRS, CDR2 YFSETQ. The CDR3 region has the DNA TGCGCCAGCAGCTTGCAGACCGGACAGGGAAGGGATTCTGGGGCCAACGTCCTGACTTTC. This sequence encodes CASSLQTGQGRDSGANVLTF.

This clonotype has ten or more counts. The V gene is TRBV6-1, the J gene TRBJ2-5; possible D gene TRBD1, 6 bases. Germline V gene sequence: CDR1 MNHNS, CDR2 SASEGT. The CDR3 covers 14 residues. Trimming removed 5 bases from V and 3 bases from J, with 13 bases in between. The CDR3 here is CASSLQGSEETQYF. DNA for the CDR3: TGTGCCAGCAGTTTACAGGGATCTGAAGAGACCCAGTACTTC.

The chain uses TRBV20-1 and TRBJ2-5, with 11 positions matching TRBD2. CDR3 size: 16 residues. CDR1 is DFQATT and CDR2 is SNEGSKA in the germline V gene (reference sequence). J was trimmed by 5 bases and V by 6 bases; bases with no gene match: 14. Here the CDR3 reads CSADGTSGRAFETQYF. DNA for the CDR3: TGCAGTGCGGACGGGACTAGCGGTAGGGCTTTCGAGACCCAGTACTTC.

Worth noting for this clonotype: The junction does not match germline at one end; this may be a read error. The chain joins TRBV20-1 to TRBJ1-6, with D perhaps TRBD1 (5 bases). The CDR3 totals 13 residues. The germline CDR1 and CDR2 sequences are DFQATT and SNEGSKA (reference sequence). The DNA of the CDR3 is TGCAGTGCCTCCGGGGGTCTTAATTCACCCCCCCACTTT. Translation: CSASGGLNSPPHF.

Only a few counts were recorded for this clonotype. CDR3 region: CASSLNRGWFNEQFF. DNA for the CDR3: TGTGCCAGCAGCTTAAACCGGGGATGGTTCAATGAGCAGTTCTTC. This sequence joins TRBV7-9 and TRBJ2-1, with a possible D match to TRBD2 (5 bases). The ends were cut back, 2 bases at V and 6 bases at J, with 14 bases in the middle. Germline CDR1 reads SEHNR; CDR2 reads FQNEAQ (reference sequence). This CDR3 contains 15 residues.

This clonotype was counted at least ten times. This rearrangement joins TRBV19 to TRBJ1-5; TRBD1 is a possible D gene (6 bases). This CDR3 contains 13 residues. CDR1 is LNHDA and CDR2 is SQIVND in the germline V gene (reference sequence). The V end was cut by 2 bases, the J end by 7 bases, with 9 bases between. CDR3 bases: TGTGCCAGTAGTATAAACAGGGAACAGCCCCAGCATTTT. It specifies CASSINREQPQHF.